These T cell receptor beta chains were read from a single sample in a study of CD8+CD57+ T cells in acquired aplastic anemia. In TCRdb, the reads were re-called with MiXCR into one record per CDR3 protein. Here the sample spans around 430,000 distinct CDR3 sequences, about a third being singletons. Sequencing used sorted CD4+, CD8+, or CD8+CD57+ T cells (not recorded which) from PBMCs. The receptors derive from a human donor with aplastic anemia. CDR3s include the opening cysteine and the closing phenylalanine or tryptophan. D genes are given only for firm matches. Only part of the rows carry a size: once, few, many, or a class if the clone is expanded.

>TRBV29-1|many|TRBD1|TRBJ1-5|14
CSVAEGGAGQPQHF
TGCAGCGTTGCCGAAGGGGGCGCGGGACAGCCCCAGCATTTT
>TRBV29-1|many|TRBD2|TRBJ2-7|13
CSARLAGLGEQYF
TGCAGCGCCCGACTAGCGGGCCTTGGCGAGCAGTACTTC
>TRBV3-1|few|.|TRBJ1-3|14
CASSQEGRGNTIYF
TGTGCCAGCAGCCAAGAAGGGCGGGGGAACACCATATATTTT
>TRBV14|.|TRBD1|TRBJ2-7|13
CASYGTGIDEQYF
TGTGCCAGCTATGGGACAGGGATTGACGAGCAGTACTTC
>TRBV5-1|many|TRBD1|TRBJ1-2|12
CASSNGQDGYTF
TGCGCCAGCAGCAATGGACAGGACGGCTACACCTTC
>TRBV12-3/TRBV12-4|few|TRBD2|TRBJ2-5|14
CASSRGTIRETQYF
TGTGCCAGCAGTCGTGGGACTATACGGGAGACCCAGTACTTC
>TRBV24-1|many|TRBD2|TRBJ2-1|16
CATSDPAVAGGDEQFF
TGTGCCACCAGTGATCCGGCGGTAGCGGGGGGGGATGAGCAGTTCTTC
>TRBV10-3|.|.|TRBJ1-1|12
CAISLTNTEAFF
TGTGCCATCAGCCTTACGAACACTGAAGCTTTCTTT
>TRBV15|.|.|TRBJ1-2|19
CATSREAAHVGGRGYGYTF
TGTGCCACCAGCAGAGAGGCGGCCCACGTGGGGGGCAGAGGCTATGGCTACACCTTC
>TRBV6-5|few|.|TRBJ1-2|14
CASSYLTANYGYTF
TGTGCCAGCAGTTACTTGACAGCTAACTATGGCTACACCTTC
>TRBV6-5|many|.|TRBJ2-3|13
CASSSPPTDTQYF
TGTGCCAGCAGTTCTCCCCCCACCGATACGCAGTATTTT
>TRBV9|few|.|TRBJ2-7|13
CASSASTGDEQYF
TGTGCCAGCAGCGCCTCTACGGGGGACGAGCAGTACTTC
>TRBV7-8|.|.|TRBJ2-7|15
CASSSSGTTTYEQYF
TGCGCCAGCAGCTCGTCCGGGACAACCACCTACGAGCAGTACTTC
>TRBV11-2|.|.|TRBJ1-6|14
CASSPGQSNSPLYF
TGTGCCAGCAGCCCTGGACAGAGTAATTCACCCCTCTACTTT
>TRBV20-1|many|.|TRBJ1-5|14
CSVGGSAVYQPQHF
TGCAGTGTAGGAGGGTCGGCGGTATATCAGCCCCAGCATTTT
>TRBV5-1|.|TRBD1|TRBJ2-1|16
CASSGGQGAGYNEQFF
TGCGCCAGCAGCGGGGGACAGGGGGCAGGGTACAATGAGCAGTTCTTC
>TRBV10-3|.|TRBD2|TRBJ2-1|20
CAISVSSGGHDDSSYNEQFF
TGTGCCATCAGTGTGTCTAGCGGGGGACACGACGATAGCTCCTACAATGAGCAGTTCTTC
>TRBV6-1|many|TRBD1|TRBJ1-2|14
CASTRQGSNYGYTF
TGTGCCAGCACGAGACAGGGCTCTAACTATGGCTACACCTTC
>TRBV2|few|TRBD1|TRBJ1-1|17
CASSRESQGGDGTEAFF
TGTGCCAGCAGCCGGGAGAGTCAGGGGGGAGATGGCACTGAAGCTTTCTTT
>TRBV6-4|.|.|TRBJ1-6|15
CASGDQGGTNSPLHF
TGTGCCAGCGGTGATCAAGGGGGAACTAATTCACCCCTCCACTTT
>TRBV29-1|.|TRBD1|TRBJ2-7|13
CSGGQGASYEQYF
TGCAGCGGGGGACAGGGTGCTTCCTACGAGCAGTACTTC
>TRBV6-2/TRBV6-3|few|TRBD2|TRBJ2-1|17
CASSSRTSGGLRGEQFF
TGTGCCAGCAGTTCCAGGACTAGCGGGGGGCTGAGGGGTGAGCAGTTCTTC
>TRBV3-1|few|.|TRBJ1-2|14
CASSQDEGNYGYTF
TGTGCCAGCAGCCAAGATGAAGGTAACTATGGCTACACCTTC
>TRBV19|.|TRBD1|TRBJ1-5|16
CASSIVTGGEGQPQHF
TGTGCCAGTAGTATAGTTACAGGGGGCGAGGGACAGCCCCAGCATTTT
>TRBV6-1|.|.|TRBJ1-2|14
CASSPERTALSYTF
TGTGCCAGCAGCCCCGAACGGACGGCGCTGAGCTACACCTTC
>TRBV9|.|TRBD1|TRBJ1-6|15
CASSTGGQGNSPLHF
TGTGCCAGCAGTACAGGGGGACAGGGGAATTCACCCCTCCACTTT
>TRBV4-2|.|.|TRBJ1-1|14
CASSAAQGNTEAFF
TGTGCCAGCAGCGCTGCACAGGGTAACACTGAAGCTTTCTTT
>TRBV7-3|.|TRBD1|TRBJ2-3|13
CASSFVQGNTQYF
TGTGCCAGCAGCTTCGTACAGGGGAATACGCAGTATTTT
>TRBV6-1|.|TRBD1|TRBJ2-7|14
CASSEGQGANEQYF
TGTGCCAGCAGTGAGGGCCAGGGGGCCAACGAGCAGTACTTC
>TRBV4-1|few|.|TRBJ1-4|12
CASGETNEKLFF
TGCGCCAGCGGAGAGACGAATGAAAAACTGTTTTTT
>TRBV18|.|TRBD1|TRBJ2-4|14
CASSPPQDRDIQYF
TGTGCCAGCTCACCACCGCAGGACAGGGACATTCAGTACTTC
>TRBV19|few|.|TRBJ1-5|13
CASTTDRYSPQHF
TGTGCCAGTACCACGGACCGTTATAGTCCCCAGCATTTT
>TRBV28|.|.|TRBJ2-7|17
CASSLASRQRNTYEQYF
TGTGCCAGCAGTTTAGCATCCCGGCAGCGTAATACCTACGAGCAGTACTTC
>TRBV28|.|.|TRBJ2-2|16
CATEGKQGTFAGELFF
TGTGCCACCGAAGGAAAACAGGGAACTTTCGCCGGGGAGCTGTTTTTT
>TRBV29-1|many|.|TRBJ1-3|12
CSVAAGGNTIYF
TGCAGCGTTGCAGCAGGGGGAAACACCATATATTTT
>TRBV5-1|.|.|TRBJ2-5|14
CASSLMDAGETQYF
TGCGCCAGCAGCTTAATGGATGCCGGGGAGACCCAGTACTTC
>TRBV5-1|.|TRBD2|TRBJ2-1|17
CASSLGIRTSSHNEQFF
TGCGCCAGCAGCTTGGGGATAAGGACTAGTTCCCACAATGAGCAGTTCTTC
>TRBV10-3|many|.|TRBJ1-2|14
CAISTGTPADGYTF
TGTGCCATCAGCACCGGGACCCCGGCGGATGGCTACACCTTC
>TRBV7-7|many|TRBD2|TRBJ2-7|15
CASSLGLAGGGEQYF
TGTGCTAGCAGCTTGGGACTAGCGGGAGGCGGGGAGCAGTACTTC
>TRBV2|many|.|TRBJ1-3|15
CASSVAGVSGNTIYF
TGTGCCAGCAGTGTGGCAGGAGTCTCTGGAAACACCATATATTTT
>TRBV4-2|.|TRBD1|TRBJ1-2|16
CASSQGIPGGGYGYTF
TGTGCCAGCAGCCAAGGTATACCAGGGGGTGGCTATGGCTACACCTTC
>TRBV20-1|many|.|TRBJ1-2|14
CSARDSGYTYGYTF
TGCAGTGCTAGGGACTCAGGTTATACCTATGGCTACACCTTC
>TRBV7-3|.|TRBD1|TRBJ2-1|11
CASSDRGGQFF
TGTGCCAGCAGCGACAGGGGAGGGCAGTTCTTC
>TRBV7-2|few|.|TRBJ1-6|15
CASSLNRVKASPLHF
TGTGCCAGCAGCTTAAACAGGGTGAAGGCTTCACCCCTCCACTTT
>TRBV5-6|.|TRBD1|TRBJ1-3|15
CASSQRTGAGNTIYF
TGTGCCAGCAGCCAGAGAACAGGGGCCGGAAACACCATATATTTT
>TRBV30|.|.|TRBJ2-3|12
CAWSGPTDTQYF
TGTGCCTGGAGTGGACCCACAGATACGCAGTATTTT
>TRBV5-5|.|.|TRBJ1-1|16
CASSLWHALENTEAFF
TGTGCCAGCAGCTTGTGGCACGCACTCGAGAACACTGAAGCTTTCTTT
>TRBV20-1|few|.|TRBJ2-5|12
CSASRDKETQYF
TGCAGTGCTTCCCGGGACAAAGAGACCCAGTACTTC
>TRBV12-3/TRBV12-4|few|.|TRBJ1-2|16
CASSLAGDPTVYGYTF
TGTGCCAGCAGTTTAGCGGGGGACCCGACGGTGTATGGCTACACCTTC
>TRBV5-1|few|TRBD2|TRBJ2-1|18
CASSFPPLGSGTYNEQFF
TGCGCCAGCAGCTTCCCCCCGTTGGGTAGCGGGACATACAATGAGCAGTTCTTC
>TRBV15|.|TRBD2|TRBJ2-7|17
CATSRVGLAGATSEQYF
TGTGCCACCAGCAGAGTCGGACTAGCGGGGGCCACCAGCGAGCAGTACTTC
>TRBV11-1|.|TRBD1|TRBJ1-2|16
CASSLGGQGQDYGCTF
TGTGCCAGCAGCTTAGGCGGACAGGGGCAGGACTATGGCTGCACCTTC
>TRBV7-2|.|TRBD1|TRBJ1-4|14
CASSRGQVNEKLFF
TGTGCCAGCAGCAGGGGACAGGTTAATGAAAAACTGTTTTTT
>TRBV2|many|.|TRBJ2-4|13
CASSTVAKNIQYF
TGTGCCAGCTCGACAGTAGCCAAAAACATTCAGTACTTC
>TRBV30|.|TRBD1|TRBJ2-2|13
CAWGQGFAGELFF
TGTGCCTGGGGACAGGGGTTCGCCGGGGAGCTGTTTTTT
>TRBV25-1|.|.|TRBJ1-2|13
CASSDGGSDGYTF
TGTGCCAGCAGTGACGGGGGCTCTGATGGCTACACCTTC
>TRBV5-1|many|.|TRBJ1-2|14
CASSLGDRNYGYTF
TGCGCCAGCAGCCTGGGAGACAGGAACTATGGCTACACCTTC
>TRBV5-6|.|TRBD1|TRBJ1-5|14
CASSPRGWNQPQHF
TGTGCCAGCAGCCCCAGGGGGTGGAATCAGCCCCAGCATTTT
>TRBV9|.|.|TRBJ2-2|16
CASSVVSGMNTGELFF
TGTGCCAGCAGCGTAGTATCGGGAATGAACACCGGGGAGCTGTTTTTT
>TRBV19|many|TRBD1|TRBJ1-5|14
CASSIQGDDQPQHF
TGTGCCAGTAGTATACAGGGGGACGATCAGCCCCAGCATTTT